Below are 18 T cell receptor beta chains sequenced from a single sample in a study of shared clonotypes between healthy human individuals (dated by TCRdb to the early 2020s). Library generation was performed with the immunoSEQ multiplex PCR assay. TCRdb took this table from immuneACCESS and kept in-frame rearrangements with V and J called. Such tables lack part of the clones; where checked against another copy, unresolved V genes explain under half of the gap, and the rest is unexplained. For this sample there are over 400,000 clones; about 96% appear just once. Together, the top ten hold about 0.067% of the sample. The source material was naive CD4+ T cells sorted from blood. The cell subset or site label here, explained by the study, means: CD45RA+ positively selected. Source of these receptors: a young woman in good health.

This sequence joins TRBV28 and TRBJ2-2, with D hard to call. The CDR3 sequence is 13 residues long. Between the trimmed V and J ends, which lost 7 bases and 4 bases, there was a span of 10 bases. The germline V gene has CDR1 MDHEN and CDR2 SYDVKM. The CDR3 spells CASNYERTGELFF. The CDR3 coding sequence is TGTGCCAGCAATTATGAGCGCACCGGGGAGCTGTTTTTT.

A remark on this clone: Other nucleotide sequences from this sample produce the same CDR3. The V call is TRBV5-1, the J call TRBJ2-2; 10 bases fit TRBD2. CDR3 length equals 15 residues. Unmatched junction bases numbered 2, after V lost 0 bases and J lost 6 bases. CDR1 and CDR2 (germline): SGHRS, YFSETQ. In DNA form, the CDR3 reads TGCGCCAGCAGCTTGGGGCTAGCGGGAGCCGGGGAGCTGTTTTTT. Its protein product is CASSLGLAGAGELFF. Together with reference TRBV5-1 and TRBJ2-2, the CDR3 gives the full variable domain: KAGVTQTPRYLIKTRGQQVTLSCSPISGHRSVSWYQQTPGQGLQFLFEYFSETQRNKGNFPGRFSGRQFSNSRSEMNVSTLELGDSALYLCASSLGLAGAGELFFGEGSRLTVL.

The chain joins TRBV5-8 to TRBJ1-5; 9 nucleotides line up with TRBD1. The germline gives CDR1 SGHTS, CDR2 YDEGEE. CDR3 size: 16 residues. With 5 bases clipped from V and 2 bases from J, the junction kept 8 bases outside the gene matches. CDR3 loop: CASSFTWTGGNQPQHF. In DNA form, the CDR3 reads TGTGCCAGCAGTTTTACTTGGACAGGGGGCAATCAGCCCCAGCATTTT. Variable domain in full (rest from reference TRBV5-8 and TRBJ1-5): EAGVTQSPTHLIKTRGQQATLRCSPISGHTSVYWYQQALGLGLQFLLWYDEGEERNRGNFPPRFSGRQFPNYSSELNVNALELEDSALYLCASSFTWTGGNQPQHFGDGTRLSIL.

The V call is TRBV7-9, the J call TRBJ2-1, with 8 nucleotides matching TRBD2. Germline CDR1 SEHNR, CDR2 FQNEAQ (reference sequence). The CDR3 sequence is 16 residues long. Unmatched junction bases numbered 10, after V lost 5 bases and J lost 4 bases. CDR3 bases: TGTGCCAGCAGCCCCCGGACTAGCCCCGATTACAATGAGCAGTTCTTC. Residues: CASSPRTSPDYNEQFF.

The CDR3: CASSPSNYEQFF. The CDR3 DNA reads as TGCGCCAGCAGCCCCTCTAACTATGAGCAGTTCTTC. This chain joins TRBV4-1 and TRBJ2-1; D unclear. CDR3 length: 12 residues. Germline CDR1 reads MGHRA; CDR2 reads YSYEKL. V was trimmed by 4 bases and J by 8 bases, leaving 9 bases between them.

The CDR3 DNA follows: TGTGCCAGCAGCTTGACGGGTTCCTACAATGAGCAGTTCTTC. This translates into CASSLTGSYNEQFF. This sequence joins TRBV5-5 and TRBJ2-1; D not resolved. Trimming took 1 base from V and 1 from J, leaving 6 bases between them. The CDR3 is made up of 14 amino acids. The germline CDR1 and CDR2 sequences are SGHKS and YYEKEE (reference sequence). The full variable domain, its missing parts supplied by reference TRBV5-5 and TRBJ2-1, is DAGVTQSPTHLIKTRGQQVTLRCSPISGHKSVSWYQQVLGQGPQFIFQYYEKEERGRGNFPDRFSARQFPNYSSELNVNALLLGDSALYLCASSLTGSYNEQFFGPGTRLTVL.

This clone was detected a few times. V and J are TRBV27 and TRBJ1-5; weak D call: TRBD1 (6 bases). From germline, CDR1 is MNHEY and CDR2 SMNVEV (reference sequence). The CDR3 sequence is 16 residues long. Trimming left V 6 bases short and J 2 bases short, with 17 bases between. The chain's CDR3 is CASRSTGSLGNQPQHF. The CDR3 region has the DNA TGTGCCAGCAGAAGCACAGGGTCGTTGGGCAATCAGCCCCAGCATTTT.

The chain couples TRBV19 to TRBJ1-1, with 7 bases that match TRBD1. The germline V gene has CDR1 LNHDA and CDR2 SQIVND (reference sequence). The CDR3 covers 17 residues. Germline trimming cut 3 bases from V and 0 bases from J; bases unmatched to any gene: 10. The CDR3: CASSMDNRGLMNTEAFF. The DNA for the CDR3 is TGTGCCAGTAGTATGGACAACAGGGGCTTAATGAACACTGAAGCTTTCTTT.

V and J are TRBV27 and TRBJ1-6; no reliable D call. The CDR3 is 12 residues long. Germline assignment: CDR1 MNHEY and CDR2 SMNVEV (reference sequence). Trimming left V 4 bases short and J 10 bases short, with 8 bases between. The CDR3 nucleotides are TGTGCCAGCAGTTCGACGGGCTCACCCCTCCACTTT. It encodes CASSSTGSPLHF.

The chain joins TRBV27 to TRBJ1-4, with D possibly matching TRBD1 (5 bases). This CDR3 contains 13 residues. The germline CDR1 and CDR2 sequences are MNHEY and SMNVEV (reference sequence). V lost 5 bases and J 6 bases, leaving 10 bases between the germline ends. CDR3 region: CASSLDSYEKLFF. CDR3 DNA: TGTGCCAGCAGTCTAGACAGCTATGAAAAACTGTTTTTT.

The V call is TRBV4-1, the J call TRBJ2-1; D not certain. From germline, CDR1 is MGHRA and CDR2 YSYEKL. The V gene lost 1 base and the J gene lost 6 bases, with 10 bases spanning the gap. The CDR3 is made up of 14 amino acids. The CDR3: CASSQGVMGNEQFF. DNA for the CDR3: TGCGCCAGCAGCCAAGGCGTCATGGGCAATGAGCAGTTCTTC.

The chain uses TRBV11-2 and TRBJ2-5, with 16 positions matching TRBD2. CDR1 is SGHAT, CDR2 FQNNGV, per germline. CDR3 length equals 16 residues. J lost 4 bases, V lost 4 bases, and 3 bases had no gene match. The CDR3 here is CASSWGTSGRGETQYF. In DNA, the CDR3 is TGTGCCAGCAGCTGGGGGACTAGCGGGAGGGGAGAGACCCAGTACTTC.

The chain has TRBV7-3 and TRBJ2-5; 7 bases fit TRBD2. Germline trimming cut 5 bases from V and 2 bases from J; bases unmatched to any gene: 5. The CDR3 runs to 14 residues. CDR1 SGHTA and CDR2 FQGTGA come from the germline V gene. CDR3 loop: CASSHTSAQETQYF. CDR3 nucleotides: TGTGCCAGCAGCCATACTAGCGCTCAAGAGACCCAGTACTTC.

This rearrangement joins TRBV7-9 to TRBJ1-3; the D is unclear. This CDR3 region has 14 residues. Germline CDR1 is SEHNR and CDR2 is FQNEAQ (reference sequence). Trimming left V 5 bases short and J 1 base short, with 9 bases between. The DNA of the CDR3 is TGTGCCAGCAGCATCCTTGCTTCTGGAAACACCATATATTTT. It translates to CASSILASGNTIYF. Together with reference TRBV7-9 and TRBJ1-3, the CDR3 gives the full variable domain: DTGVSQNPRHKITKRGQNVTFRCDPISEHNRLYWYRQTLGQGPEFLTYFQNEAQLEKSRLLSDRFSAERPKGSFSTLEIQRTEQGDSAMYLCASSILASGNTIYFGEGSWLTVV.

CDR3 nucleotides: TGTGCCAGCTCAGACCCCAGGGTAGCTGGGGCCAACGTCCTGACTTTC. Protein product: CASSDPRVAGANVLTF. V gene TRBV5-4 combines with J gene TRBJ2-6; D possibly corresponds to TRBD1 (5 bases). Germline loops: CDR1 SGHNT, CDR2 YYREEE (reference sequence). V lost 7 bases and J lost 2, with 16 bases in between. The CDR3 has 16 residues.

This chain connects TRBV7-6 to TRBJ2-7; perhaps TRBD2 as D (6 bases). Germline V gives CDR1 SGHVS, CDR2 FNYEAQ. V lost 5 bases to trimming and J lost 4 bases, with 15 bases between them. This CDR3 has 14 amino acids. CDR3 amino acids: CASSTGTSTYEQYF. CDR3 coding DNA: TGTGCCAGCAGCACCGGGACTTCGACGTACGAGCAGTACTTC.

The genes are TRBV27 and TRBJ1-1; weak D call: TRBD1 (5 bases). The germline CDR1 and CDR2 sequences are MNHEY and SMNVEV (reference sequence). The CDR3 sequence is 14 residues long. The germline V and J ends were trimmed by 6 bases and 4 bases, with 15 bases remaining between them. Here the CDR3 reads CASSHQGGGTEAFF. The CDR3 DNA sequence: TGTGCCAGCAGCCATCAGGGAGGAGGCACTGAAGCTTTCTTT.

V gene TRBV5-6 combines with J gene TRBJ2-1; D is possibly TRBD2 (6 bases). Germline lookup yields CDR1 SGHDT and CDR2 YYEEEE. This CDR3 comprises 14 residues. V gave up 2 bases and J gave up 5 bases, with 11 bases separating them. The CDR3 sequence: CASSFGGGNNEQFF. As DNA, the CDR3 is TGTGCCAGCAGCTTTGGTGGCGGGAACAATGAGCAGTTCTTC.